This T cell receptor beta chain was sequenced during a study of T cell repertoires in cytomegalovirus infection. Overall study context: Evidence of both CMV infection and a matching HLA type came from public TCR beta signatures. The study's findings and limits: The cumulative frequency of public TCR beta families identified carriers of CMV plus the relevant HLA.

This clonotype was observed many times. Its specificity is unknown. TCRdb recomputed calls from the reads with MiXCR, one row per CDR3 protein. The table shows hundreds of thousands of distinct CDR3 sequences, with about a sixth occurring only once. The TCR sequence derives from a human donor in good health (CMV status not recorded). Some clones in this sample may be carry-over from other donors' samples. Sample: PBMCs.

Here the CDR3 DNA reads TGCGCCAGCAGCTTTGGACAGGGGGAGTCCCAGTACTTC. It specifies CASSFGQGESQYF. This chain links TRBV5-1 with TRBJ2-5; 10 bases map to TRBD1. The V and J ends lost 2 bases and 9 bases, in that order; junction bases with no gene match: 4. The CDR3 is 13 amino acids. The V gene's germline CDR1 is SGHRS and CDR2 YFSETQ. The whole variable domain, filled in from reference TRBV5-1 and TRBJ2-5, reads KAGVTQTPRYLIKTRGQQVTLSCSPISGHRSVSWYQQTPGQGLQFLFEYFSETQRNKGNFPGRFSGRQFSNSRSEMNVSTLELGDSALYLCASSFGQGESQYFGPGTRLLVL.